The following is a T cell receptor beta chain sequence with its context. No antigen is known for it. Per-base qualities were not stored, and no clone one base away is much larger. Library preparation employed 5' RACE. The run used an Illumina HiSeq 2500. A second PCR of about 7 to 12 cycles was run with a J-beta primer mix and a sample-barcoded 5' primer. Each TCR beta cDNA molecule received a unique molecular identifier from a template-switch 5' adaptor carrying 12 random nucleotides. Each sample yielded at least 3 million CDR3-containing paired-end reads. First-strand cDNA was synthesized from all RNA with the Mint cDNA synthesis kit, primed by a TRBC-specific oligonucleotide. Following uracil-DNA glycosylase treatment, a first 18-cycle PCR with universal primers M1SS and BC2_uni_R was performed on all cDNA. The paper's processing steps were these. For normalization, 1 million high-quality reads were randomly selected from each sample, with every read carrying a distinct molecular identifier. Reads sharing molecular identifiers were discarded rather than binned into consensus sequences. MiTCR, with a Q25 quality threshold and the strictest error-elimination algorithm, was used for CDR3 identification, clonotype clustering and error correction. A nonparametric unseen species model with Euler transformation was used to estimate lower-bound total TCR beta diversity. The raw public reads went through TCRdb reprocessing: fastp at Q25, MiXCR clone calling, in-frame beta chains kept. Every entry covers one CDR3 protein and lists the most common genes and DNA from its rows. TCRdb's processing, not the study's, gives the V and J calls here. The sample table records about 640,000 distinct CDR3 sequences; roughly 53% of these occur just once. The ten largest clones capture around 37% of the sample.

This sample stems from a study of blood T cells in healthy people across ages (dated by TCRdb to 2015 to 2017). The study in broad terms: In model experiments, roughly one uniquely barcoded TCR beta cDNA molecule per two T cells was captured by template switching. Two additional independent replicas of 1 million unique cDNA reads from the same blood draw were analyzed for two donors (one aged 18 to 29 and one aged 80 or older). To avoid experimental bias, donors of different ages were spread randomly across the sequencing lanes. The study measured age-related changes in TCR beta repertoire diversity using deep sequencing normalized with unique cDNA molecular identifiers. Four age groups were formed from the donors: young (average about 17 years), middle-aged (less than 40), aged (under 70) and long-lived (approximately 80). The full study reports these points: Observed TCR beta diversity per million T cells fell roughly linearly with age, and a significant reduction was already apparent by age roughly 40. Compared with the aged group, more naive CD4+ T cells, fewer expanded clones and increased TCR diversity were shown by the long-lived group, suggesting age selection. There was a strong correlation between observed TCR beta diversity and the percentage of naive T cells measured by flow cytometry. Because profiling used bulk unsorted PBMCs, naive and antigen-experienced compartments could not be compared conclusively. The CMV infection status of donors was not known, potentially confounding age-related changes in expanded clonotypes. Estimates of total diversity based on one million sequenced T cells were regarded as lower bounds and as underestimates.

According to the germline V gene, CDR1 reads SGHRS and CDR2 reads YFSETQ. V is cut by 0 bases and J by 3 bases, and the space between the germline ends is 15 bases. There are 16 amino acids in the CDR3, from cysteine to phenylalanine inclusive. The retained sequence is limited to the CDR3, 48 bases, with the frame set at the first base. The roughly 37 donors, aged roughly 6 to 100 years, were systemically healthy Caucasian individuals from Russia. Each donor gave about 9.7 milliliters of peripheral blood, drawn into EDTA-treated Vacutainer tubes. PBMCs were isolated by Ficoll-Paque density-gradient centrifugation, with at least 6 million obtained per sample. Trizol reagent was used to extract total RNA from the PBMCs, yielding at least 5 micrograms per sample. For every donor, an aliquot of PBMCs went through flow cytometry to measure the percentages of naive CD45RAhigh/CD27high T cells.

In this chain, TRBV5-1 is recombined with TRBJ1-2; possibly the D gene is TRBD1, per 5 matching bases. The source material was blood. The origin of this receptor is a man in his fifties or sixties in good health. The DNA sequence is TGCGCCAGCAGCTTGGAGGGGACGCCGGGGGACTATGGCTACACCTTC. This sequence encodes CASSLEGTPGDYGYTF.